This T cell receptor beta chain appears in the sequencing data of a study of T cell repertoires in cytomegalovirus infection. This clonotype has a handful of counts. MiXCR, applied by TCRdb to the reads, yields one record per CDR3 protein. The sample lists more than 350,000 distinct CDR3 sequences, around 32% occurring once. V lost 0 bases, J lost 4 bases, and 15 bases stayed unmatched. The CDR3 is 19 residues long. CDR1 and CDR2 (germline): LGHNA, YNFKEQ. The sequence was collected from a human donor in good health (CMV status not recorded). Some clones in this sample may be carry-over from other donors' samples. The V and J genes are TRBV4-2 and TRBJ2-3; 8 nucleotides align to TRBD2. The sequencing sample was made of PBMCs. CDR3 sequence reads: CASSQDLGPGGGLPDTQYF. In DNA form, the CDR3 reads TGTGCCAGCAGCCAAGATTTGGGCCCCGGCGGGGGGTTGCCAGATACGCAGTATTTT.